The 22 T cell receptor beta chains listed next were all sequenced from one sample in a study of T-cell reconstitution after alpha-beta-depleted transplantation in children (dated by TCRdb to the mid-2010s). Receptor amplification or capture employed PCR. TCRdb lists the instrument as Illumina HiSeq 2500. To normalize quantification of the TCRbeta repertoire, the TCR libraries were built with molecular barcoding that relied on unique molecular identifiers. The public reads were run again by TCRdb, first through fastp at Q25 and then through MiXCR, and only productive beta chains were kept. Entries are consolidated by CDR3 protein sequence, retaining the most common genes and DNA. The sample table lists hundreds of thousands of distinct CDR3 sequences, 16% of them with a count of one. Approximately 1% of the sample lies in the top ten. The specimen was PBMCs from the stem cell graft donor, collected from the stem cell graft. The receptors shown here come from a human donor who donated a stem cell graft to a child with acute myeloid leukemia.

The chain joins TRBV20-1 to TRBJ1-6; D uncertain. The V and J ends lost 0 bases and 9 bases respectively, with 9 bases between them. This CDR3 is built from 13 residues. CDR1 and CDR2 from the germline V gene are DFQATT and SNEGSKA (reference sequence). CDR3 residues: CSARDQEVSPLHF. The CDR3 nucleotides read TGCAGTGCTAGAGATCAGGAGGTTTCACCCCTCCACTTT.

Details on this clonotype: It may be a read error: a sequence one base away is much more abundant. DNA for the CDR3: TGCTGTGCTAGAACCTCCGGGGGGGCCTTCTTCAATGAGCAGTTCTTC. Amino acid sequence: CCARTSGGAFFNEQFF. The genes are TRBV20-1 and TRBJ2-1; 8 nucleotides line up with TRBD2. Germline V gene sequence: CDR1 DFQATT, CDR2 SNEGSKA (reference sequence). This CDR3 spans 16 amino acids.

This clonotype was counted a few times. The V gene is TRBV11-2, the J gene TRBJ2-3; D is perhaps TRBD2 (6 bases). V dropped 3 bases and J dropped 2 bases, with 15 bases sitting between them. This CDR3 is 16 amino acids long. The germline gives CDR1 SGHAT, CDR2 FQNNGV. In nucleotides, the CDR3 is TGTGCCAGCAGCTTCGGGGGAGAACAACACACAGATACGCAGTATTTT. Its translation: CASSFGGEQHTDTQYF.

CDR3: CASSLVGGLTNEKLFF. In DNA form, the CDR3 reads TGTGCCAGCAGCTTAGTCGGGGGACTAACTAATGAAAAACTGTTTTTT. The chain uses TRBV7-9 and TRBJ1-4, with a possible D match to TRBD1 (5 bases). The V gene lost 1 base and the J gene lost 1 base, with 10 bases spanning the gap. The CDR3 runs to 16 residues. The V gene's germline CDR1 is SEHNR and CDR2 FQNEAQ (reference sequence).

This clonotype was observed many times. The chain uses TRBV5-1 and TRBJ2-5; either TRBD1 or TRBD2 may supply D (5 bases each). The CDR3 runs to 15 residues. Trimming left V 3 bases short and J 4 bases short, with 16 bases between. Germline V gives CDR1 SGHRS, CDR2 YFSETQ. CDR3 protein: CASSWSPTGRETQYF. As DNA, the CDR3 is TGCGCCAGCAGCTGGAGCCCGACGGGACGAGAGACCCAGTACTTC.

This clonotype was picked up many times. V and J are TRBV29-1 and TRBJ2-1; TRBD1 or TRBD2 may be the D gene (7 bases each). The CDR3 totals 15 residues. Germline V gene lookup returns CDR1 SQVTM and CDR2 ANQGSEA. With 3 bases removed from V and 6 bases from J, the gap between germline ends came to 18 bases. CDR3 loop: CSVEREFSGGNEQFF. In nucleotides, the CDR3 is TGCAGCGTTGAGCGGGAGTTTTCAGGGGGCAATGAGCAGTTCTTC.

This clonotype was observed many times. The genes are TRBV27 and TRBJ2-1; tentative D call: TRBD2 (5 bases). Germline lookup yields CDR1 MNHEY and CDR2 SMNVEV (reference sequence). V was trimmed by 5 bases and J by 12 bases, leaving 20 bases between them. The CDR3 spans 14 residues. CDR3 bases: TGTGCCAGCAGTCTAAGCTCAACGGACTCGGGGCAGTTCTTC. Its translation is CASSLSSTDSGQFF.

This clonotype was recorded a few times. V usage is TRBV7-9 and J usage is TRBJ2-7, with 7 bases lining up with TRBD1. The trim removed 6 bases at V and 5 bases at J, leaving 7 bases unmatched. The germline V gene encodes CDR1 SEHNR and CDR2 FQNEAQ (reference sequence). The CDR3 has 13 residues. As DNA, the CDR3 is TGTGCCAGCAGAGGGCAGGGGGTCCACGAGCAGTACTTC. As protein: CASRGQGVHEQYF. Supplemented by reference TRBV7-9 and TRBJ2-7, the full variable domain reads DTGVSQNPRHKITKRGQNVTFRCDPISEHNRLYWYRQTLGQGPEFLTYFQNEAQLEKSRLLSDRFSAERPKGSFSTLEIQRTEQGDSAMYLCASRGQGVHEQYFGPGTRLTVT.

This clonotype appeared a few times. The chain is built from TRBV11-2 and TRBJ2-1; maybe TRBD2 (5 bases). V was shortened by 0 bases and J by 2 bases, with 17 bases between the two germline ends. The CDR3 spans 18 residues. Germline CDR1 and CDR2: SGHAT and FQNNGV. CDR3 nucleotide sequence: TGTGCCAGCAGCTTAGATCTGGATACGGGGTCGGCCTACAATGAGCAGTTCTTC. It translates to CASSLDLDTGSAYNEQFF. Using reference TRBV11-2 and TRBJ2-1 for the parts outside the CDR3, the full variable domain is EAGVAQSPRYKIIEKRQSVAFWCNPISGHATLYWYQQILGQGPKLLIQFQNNGVVDDSQLPKDRFSAERLKGVDSTLKIQPAKLEDSAVYLCASSLDLDTGSAYNEQFFGPGTRLTVL.

There are many counts of this clonotype. The rearrangement links TRBV20-1 to TRBJ1-3; a weak D match, TRBD1 (6 bases). Germline CDR1 and CDR2: DFQATT and SNEGSKA (reference sequence). Trimming cost V 4 bases and J 2 bases, with 9 bases left between them. The CDR3 totals 13 residues. In DNA form, the CDR3 reads TGCAGTGCTAAGGGGGAAACTGGAAACACCATATATTTT. As protein: CSAKGETGNTIYF.

This clonotype was picked up a small number of times. V gene TRBV12-3 or TRBV12-4 combines with J gene TRBJ1-4; D is ambiguous. The CDR3 runs 16 residues. With 4 bases removed from V and 14 bases from J, the gap between germline ends came to 26 bases. This CDR3 reads CASSSTGSPTSLYLFF. The CDR3 coding sequence is TGTGCCAGCAGTTCCACCGGGTCCCCCACCTCTTTGTATCTGTTTTTT.

The rearrangement uses TRBV20-1 and TRBJ1-6, with 7 bases fitting TRBD1. Per germline, CDR1 DFQATT and CDR2 SNEGSKA (reference sequence). There are 15 residues in the CDR3. Unmatched junction bases numbered 0, after V lost 1 base and J lost 0 bases. The CDR3 loop reads CSARGDSSYNSPLHF. CDR3 nucleotide sequence: TGCAGTGCTAGAGGGGACAGCTCCTATAATTCACCCCTCCACTTT.

The rearrangement uses TRBV6-2 or TRBV6-3 and TRBJ1-5, with 8 nucleotides matching TRBD1. There are 16 residues in the CDR3. Per germline, CDR1 MNHEY and CDR2 SVGEGT. V trimming: 5 bases; J trimming: 9 bases; junction bases outside the gene matches: 15. The CDR3 DNA reads TGTGCCAGCAGTACCCACGGACAGGGCAACCTCCTGCCCCAGCATTTT. Its protein product is CASSTHGQGNLLPQHF.

The gene calls are TRBV7-2 and TRBJ2-5; D is tentatively TRBD1 or TRBD2 (5 bases each). V shed 4 bases and J shed 2 bases, with 17 bases lying between them. Looked up from germline, CDR1 is SGHTA and CDR2 is FQGNSA. There are 16 residues in the CDR3. As DNA, the CDR3 is TGTGCCAGCAGCTCGACCGGGACGGGAATTCAAGAGACCCAGTACTTC. This gives the protein CASSSTGTGIQETQYF. The complete variable domain, with remaining parts taken from reference TRBV7-2 and TRBJ2-5, reads GAGVSQSPSNKVTEKGKDVELRCDPISGHTALYWYRQSLGQGLEFLIYFQGNSAPDKSGLPSDRFSAERTGGSVSTLTIQRTQQEDSAVYLCASSSTGTGIQETQYFGPGTRLLVL.

This clonotype was recorded at least ten times. The chain recombines TRBV29-1 with TRBJ1-1; 7 bases match TRBD1. The CDR3 covers 13 residues. CDR1 and CDR2 (germline): SQVTM, ANQGSEA. Losses at the gene ends were 7 bases for V and 6 bases for J; bases not matched to a gene: 11. CDR3 sequence (DNA): TGCAGCGCCCGACAGGGAGGAGGGCCTGAAGCTTTCTTT. As protein: CSARQGGGPEAFF.

The rearrangement joins TRBV4-1 to TRBJ1-5; D not resolved. CDR3 length: 16 amino acids. The V and J ends lost 0 bases and 0 bases respectively, with 9 bases between them. In germline, CDR1 is MGHRA, CDR2 YSYEKL. The CDR3 nucleotides read TGCGCCAGCAGCCAAGATATGTCGGCTAGCAATCAGCCCCAGCATTTT. Amino acids: CASSQDMSASNQPQHF.

This clonotype occurred many times. The J gene is TRBJ2-3, the V gene TRBV29-1; perhaps TRBD1 as D (6 bases). Germline V gene data show CDR1 as SQVTM and CDR2 as ANQGSEA. The CDR3 is made up of 13 amino acids. Between the trimmed V and J ends, which lost 1 base and 5 bases, there was a span of 10 bases. The chain's CDR3 is CSVEGGRGDTQYF. CDR3 nucleotides: TGCAGCGTTGAAGGGGGCAGGGGAGATACGCAGTATTTT.

This clonotype was counted at least ten times. The chain recombines TRBV5-1 with TRBJ1-6; D might be TRBD1 (5 bases). Germline CDR1 is SGHRS and CDR2 is YFSETQ. The CDR3 is 14 amino acids. With 0 bases removed from V and 9 bases from J, the gap between germline ends came to 10 bases. The CDR3 nucleotides are TGCGCCAGCAGCTTGGGGCAGGGCGGTTCACCCCTCCACTTT. Its translation is CASSLGQGGSPLHF. The entire variable domain, with the rest obtained from reference TRBV5-1 and TRBJ1-6, is as follows: KAGVTQTPRYLIKTRGQQVTLSCSPISGHRSVSWYQQTPGQGLQFLFEYFSETQRNKGNFPGRFSGRQFSNSRSEMNVSTLELGDSALYLCASSLGQGGSPLHFGNGTRLTVT.

Many counts were recorded for this clonotype. This chain joins TRBV20-1 and TRBJ2-4; 7 bases align to TRBD1. The germline V gene has CDR1 DFQATT and CDR2 SNEGSKA (reference sequence). This CDR3 comprises 15 residues. J lost 6 bases, V lost 2 bases, and 10 bases had no gene match. Here the CDR3 DNA reads TGCAGTGCTAGACCTAGAGGGGGCAAGGGAAACATTCAGTACTTC. Protein sequence: CSARPRGGKGNIQYF.

This chain connects TRBV7-2 to TRBJ2-2, with D perhaps TRBD1 (6 bases). CDR3 length: 15 amino acids. CDR1 is SGHTA and CDR2 is FQGNSA in the germline V gene. The ends were cut back, 2 bases at V and 1 base at J, with 8 bases in the middle. The CDR3 nucleotides read TGTGCCAGCAGCTTATACAGGGAGAACACCGGGGAGCTGTTTTTT. The encoded protein is CASSLYRENTGELFF.

The rearrangement uses TRBV30 and TRBJ2-3, with 9 bases that match TRBD1. This CDR3 comprises 14 residues. The germline V gene encodes CDR1 GTSNPN and CDR2 SVGIG (reference sequence). The V and J ends lost 6 bases and 5 bases, in that order; junction bases with no gene match: 9. CDR3 DNA: TGTGCCTGCTCTGCGGGACAGGGCGAAGATACGCAGTATTTT. Translation: CACSAGQGEDTQYF.

Points on this clonotype: One end of the junction does not line up with germline, which may come from a read error. The CDR3 loop is CCARRRSTGGYNEQFF. Written as DNA, the CDR3 is TGCTGTGCTAGGCGTCGATCGACGGGGGGTTACAATGAGCAGTTCTTC. This chain joins TRBV20-1 and TRBJ2-1; the match to TRBD2 covers 7 bases. The CDR3 runs 16 residues. The germline V gene encodes CDR1 DFQATT and CDR2 SNEGSKA (reference sequence).